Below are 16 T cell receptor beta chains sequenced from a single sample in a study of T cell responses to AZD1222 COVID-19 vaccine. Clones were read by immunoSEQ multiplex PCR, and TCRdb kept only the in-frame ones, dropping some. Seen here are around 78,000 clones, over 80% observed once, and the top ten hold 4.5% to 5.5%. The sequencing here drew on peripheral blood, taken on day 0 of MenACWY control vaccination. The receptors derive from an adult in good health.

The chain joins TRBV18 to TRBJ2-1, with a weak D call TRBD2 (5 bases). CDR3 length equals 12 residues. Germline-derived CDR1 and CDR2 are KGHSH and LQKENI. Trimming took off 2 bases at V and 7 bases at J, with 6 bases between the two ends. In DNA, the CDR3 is TGTGCCAGCTCACCAGGGAGAAATGAGCAGTTCTTC. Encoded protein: CASSPGRNEQFF.

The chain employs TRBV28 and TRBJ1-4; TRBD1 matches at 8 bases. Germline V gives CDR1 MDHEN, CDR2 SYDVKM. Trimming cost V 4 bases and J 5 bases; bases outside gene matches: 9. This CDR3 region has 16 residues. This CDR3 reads CASSSGATGENEKLFF. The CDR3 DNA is TGTGCCAGCAGTTCAGGGGCGACAGGGGAGAATGAAAAACTGTTTTTT.

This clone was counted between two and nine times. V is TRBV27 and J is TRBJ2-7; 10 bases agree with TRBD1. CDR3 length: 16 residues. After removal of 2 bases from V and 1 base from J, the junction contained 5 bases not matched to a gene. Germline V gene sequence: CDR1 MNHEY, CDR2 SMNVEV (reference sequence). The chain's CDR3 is CASSLGDRGLSYEQYF. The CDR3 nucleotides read TGTGCCAGCAGTTTAGGAGACAGGGGGCTTTCCTACGAGCAGTACTTC.

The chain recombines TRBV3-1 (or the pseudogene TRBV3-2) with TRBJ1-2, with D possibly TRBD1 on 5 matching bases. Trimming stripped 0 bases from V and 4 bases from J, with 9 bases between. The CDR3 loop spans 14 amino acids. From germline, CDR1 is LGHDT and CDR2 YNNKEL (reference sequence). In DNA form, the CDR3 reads TGTGCCAGCAGCCAAGATCTGGGACCCTATGGCTACACCTTC. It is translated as CASSQDLGPYGYTF.

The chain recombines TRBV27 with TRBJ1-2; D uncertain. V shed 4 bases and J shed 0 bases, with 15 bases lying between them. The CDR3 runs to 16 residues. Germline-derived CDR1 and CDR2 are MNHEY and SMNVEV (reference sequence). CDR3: CASSSAADSTNYGYTF. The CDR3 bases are TGTGCCAGCAGTTCTGCGGCAGACTCTACTAACTATGGCTACACCTTC.

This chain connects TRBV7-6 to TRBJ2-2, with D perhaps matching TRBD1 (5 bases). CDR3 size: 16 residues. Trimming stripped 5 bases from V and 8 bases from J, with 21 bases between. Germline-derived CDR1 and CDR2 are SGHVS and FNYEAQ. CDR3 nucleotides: TGTGCCAGCAGCATACAGGTCCACCCTACCCCTGGGGAGCTGTTTTTT. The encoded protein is CASSIQVHPTPGELFF. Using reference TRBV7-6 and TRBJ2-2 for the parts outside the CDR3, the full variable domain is GAGVSQSPRYKVTKRGQDVALRCDPISGHVSLYWYRQALGQGPEFLTYFNYEAQQDKSGLPNDRFSAERPEGSISTLTIQRTEQRDSAMYRCASSIQVHPTPGELFFGEGSRLTVL.

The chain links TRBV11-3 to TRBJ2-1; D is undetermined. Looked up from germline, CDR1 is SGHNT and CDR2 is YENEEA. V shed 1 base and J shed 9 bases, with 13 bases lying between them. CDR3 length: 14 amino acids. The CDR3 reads CASSLGLPESEQFF. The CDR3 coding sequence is TGTGCCAGCAGCTTAGGCCTACCGGAAAGTGAGCAGTTCTTC.

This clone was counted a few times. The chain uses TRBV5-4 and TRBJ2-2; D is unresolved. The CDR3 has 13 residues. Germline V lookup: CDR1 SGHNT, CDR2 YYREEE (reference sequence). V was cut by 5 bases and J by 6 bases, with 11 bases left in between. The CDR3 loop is CASRVRLAGELFF. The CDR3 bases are TGTGCCAGCAGAGTAAGGCTAGCCGGGGAGCTGTTTTTT.

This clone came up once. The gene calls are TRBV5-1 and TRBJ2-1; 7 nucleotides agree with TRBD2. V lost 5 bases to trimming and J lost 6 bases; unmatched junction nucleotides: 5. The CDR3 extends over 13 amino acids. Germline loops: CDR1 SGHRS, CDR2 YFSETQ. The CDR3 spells CASSSGTINEQFF. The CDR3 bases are TGCGCCAGCAGTTCCGGGACTATCAATGAGCAGTTCTTC.

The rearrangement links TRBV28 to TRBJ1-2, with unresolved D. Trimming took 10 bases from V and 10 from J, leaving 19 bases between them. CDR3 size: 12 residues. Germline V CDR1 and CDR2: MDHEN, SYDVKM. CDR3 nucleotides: TGTGCCACCCGGGCTCCGGCGGGTGCCTACACCTTC. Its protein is CATRAPAGAYTF.

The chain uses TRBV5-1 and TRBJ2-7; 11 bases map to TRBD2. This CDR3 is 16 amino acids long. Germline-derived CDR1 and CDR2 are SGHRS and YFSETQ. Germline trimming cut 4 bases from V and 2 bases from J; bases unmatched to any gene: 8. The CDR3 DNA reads TGCGCCAGCAGCCCACGCCGGGGACTAGCGGCCTACGAGCAGTACTTC. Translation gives CASSPRRGLAAYEQYF.

CDR3 in DNA: TGTGCCAGCCGCCGTGAAACGGGAACAGAGACCCAGTACTTC. Translation: CASRRETGTETQYF. The V and J genes are TRBV27 and TRBJ2-5, with D perhaps matching TRBD2 (5 bases). V shed 8 bases and J shed 4 bases, with 17 bases lying between them. This CDR3 is built from 14 residues. The germline gives CDR1 MNHEY, CDR2 SMNVEV (reference sequence).

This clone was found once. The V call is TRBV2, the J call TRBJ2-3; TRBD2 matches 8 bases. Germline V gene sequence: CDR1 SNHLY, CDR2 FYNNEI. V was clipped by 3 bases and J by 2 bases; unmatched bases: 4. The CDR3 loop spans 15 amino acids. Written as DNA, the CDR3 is TGTGCCAGCAGTGAGCTAGCGGGCATCACAGATACGCAGTATTTT. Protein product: CASSELAGITDTQYF.

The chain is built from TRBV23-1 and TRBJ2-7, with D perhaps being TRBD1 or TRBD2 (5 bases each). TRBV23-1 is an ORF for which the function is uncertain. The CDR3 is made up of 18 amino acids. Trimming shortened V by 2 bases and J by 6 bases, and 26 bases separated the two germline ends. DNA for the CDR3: TGCGCCAGCAGTCAACTGCGAATACCGGGACCCCCGAAGATCGAGCAGTACTTC. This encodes CASSQLRIPGPPKIEQYF.

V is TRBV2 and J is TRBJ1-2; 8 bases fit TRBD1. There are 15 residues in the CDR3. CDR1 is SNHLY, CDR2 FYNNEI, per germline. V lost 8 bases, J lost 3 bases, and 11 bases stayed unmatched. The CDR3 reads CASLNSGQGYYGYTF. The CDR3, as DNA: TGTGCCAGCTTAAACTCAGGACAGGGCTACTATGGCTACACCTTC.

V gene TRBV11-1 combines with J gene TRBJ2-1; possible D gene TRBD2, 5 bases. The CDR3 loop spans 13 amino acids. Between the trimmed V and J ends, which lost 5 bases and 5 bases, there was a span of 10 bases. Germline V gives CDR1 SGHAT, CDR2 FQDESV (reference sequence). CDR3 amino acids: CASSRGPDNEQFF. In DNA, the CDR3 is TGTGCCAGCAGCCGAGGGCCAGACAATGAGCAGTTCTTC. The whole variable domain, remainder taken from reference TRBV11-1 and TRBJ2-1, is EAEVAQSPRYKITEKSQAVAFWCDPISGHATLYWYRQILGQGPELLVQFQDESVVDDSQLPKDRFSAERLKGVDSTLKIQPAELGDSAMYLCASSRGPDNEQFFGPGTRLTVL.